A selection of T cell receptor beta chains follows, all from one sample in a study of blood T cell repertoires in COVID-19. Using immunoSEQ multiplex PCR, the repertoire was profiled, and TCRdb retains in-frame clones only, with some absent. This sample has about 250,000 clones; approximately 85% occur once, and the top ten carry approximately 9%. The sample comprised PBMCs or T cells enriched from blood (not recorded which). The receptors stem from a woman aged 45-65 years with acute COVID-19. Both conserved end residues are part of each CDR3. D genes are given only for firm matches. Expanded clones get a size class; other rows say once, few or many, or leave the size out.

>TRBJ1-1|TRBV14|-|TRBD1
TGTGCCAGCAGCCCCCGGACAGGGGGGACTGAAGCTTTCTTT
CASSPRTGGTEAFF
>TRBJ1-3|TRBV7-6|-|-
TGTGCCAGCAGCCTTCTAGGGGGATCTGGAAACACCATATATTTT
CASSLLGGSGNTIYF
>TRBJ1-5|TRBV19|-|TRBD1
TGTGCCAGTAGTATGACAGGGGCCAATCAGCCCCAGCATTTT
CASSMTGANQPQHF
>TRBJ1-1|TRBV6-5|-|-
TGTGCCAGCAAGGCCCAAAATCGAGGGAAAGCTTTCTTT
CASKAQNRGKAFF
>TRBJ1-4|TRBV5-1|-|-
TGCGCCAGCAGCGCTAGGGGGTCGGATGAAAAACTGTTTTTT
CASSARGSDEKLFF
>TRBJ1-1|TRBV2|-|-
TGTGCCAGCAGTGAAGGCAGGGAATTGGACACTGAAGCTTTCTTT
CASSEGRELDTEAFF
>TRBJ2-7|TRBV11-2|-|-
TGTGCCAGCAGCCCCCTGGGGGCGTACTACGAGCAGTACTTC
CASSPLGAYYEQYF
>TRBJ2-5|TRBV19|-|-
TGTGCCAGTAGTATCATACAGCAAGAGACCCAGTACTTC
CASSIIQQETQYF
>TRBJ1-4|TRBV3-1/TRBV3-2|few|TRBD1
TGTGCCAGCAGCCGACAGGGAAGTAGGAAACTGTTTTTT
CASSRQGSRKLFF
>TRBJ2-7|TRBV27|-|TRBD2
TGTGCCAGCAGGAAGACTAGCGGGTACGAGCAGTACTTC
CASRKTSGYEQYF
>TRBJ2-3|TRBV19|once|TRBD2
TGTGCCAGTAGTATGGCTAGCGGTAGCACAGATACGCAGTATTTT
CASSMASGSTDTQYF
>TRBJ2-7|TRBV5-6|many|-
TGTGCCAGCAGCTCCGCTTTGGGGCAGGGGACCTACGAGCAGTACTTC
CASSSALGQGTYEQYF
>TRBJ2-3|TRBV5-1|-|-
TGCGCCAGCAGGGTAGACAGGGATACGCAGTATTTT
CASRVDRDTQYF
>TRBJ1-5|TRBV11-3|-|TRBD1
TGTGCCAGCAGCTTAGATCGACAGGGGGTTCAGCCCCAGCATTTT
CASSLDRQGVQPQHF
>TRBJ1-1|TRBV7-3|-|-
TGTGCCAGCAGCATGCAGGGTGACACTGAAGCTTTCTTT
CASSMQGDTEAFF
>TRBJ1-6|TRBV27|-|-
TGTGCCAGCAGTTTTAGGGGGTCACCCCTCCACTTT
CASSFRGSPLHF
>TRBJ1-3|TRBV7-6|-|TRBD1
TGTGCCAGCAGCAACACAGGGGGCTCTGGAAACACCATATATTTT
CASSNTGGSGNTIYF
>TRBJ2-3|TRBV30|-|TRBD1
TGTGCCTGTACCTTCGGGACAGGGGGGAAGGGAGATACGCAGTATTTT
CACTFGTGGKGDTQYF